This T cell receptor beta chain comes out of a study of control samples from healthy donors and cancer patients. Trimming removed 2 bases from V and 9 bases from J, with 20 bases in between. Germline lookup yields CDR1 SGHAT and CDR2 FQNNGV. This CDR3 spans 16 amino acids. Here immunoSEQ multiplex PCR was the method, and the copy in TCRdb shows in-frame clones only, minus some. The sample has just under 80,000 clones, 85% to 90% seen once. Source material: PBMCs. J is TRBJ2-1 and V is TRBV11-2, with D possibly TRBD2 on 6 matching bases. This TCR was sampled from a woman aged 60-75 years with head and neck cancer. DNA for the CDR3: TGTGCCAGCAGCTTATGGGGCGGGGCTAATCCTGCTGAGCAGTTCTTC. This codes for CASSLWGGANPAEQFF.